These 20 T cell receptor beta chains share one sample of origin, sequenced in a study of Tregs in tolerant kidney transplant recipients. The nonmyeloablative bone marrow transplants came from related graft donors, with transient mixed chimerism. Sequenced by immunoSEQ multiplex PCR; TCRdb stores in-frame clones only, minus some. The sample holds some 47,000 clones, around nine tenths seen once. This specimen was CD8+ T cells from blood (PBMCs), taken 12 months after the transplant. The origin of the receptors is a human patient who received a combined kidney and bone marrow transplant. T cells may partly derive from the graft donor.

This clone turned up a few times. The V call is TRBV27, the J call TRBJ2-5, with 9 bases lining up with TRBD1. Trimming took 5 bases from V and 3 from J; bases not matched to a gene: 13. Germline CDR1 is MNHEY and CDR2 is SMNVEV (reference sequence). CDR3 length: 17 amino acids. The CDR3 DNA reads TGTGCCAGCAGTGGGTTCCGGGACAGGGAGGCGGAAGAGACCCAGTACTTC. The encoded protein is CASSGFRDREAEETQYF.

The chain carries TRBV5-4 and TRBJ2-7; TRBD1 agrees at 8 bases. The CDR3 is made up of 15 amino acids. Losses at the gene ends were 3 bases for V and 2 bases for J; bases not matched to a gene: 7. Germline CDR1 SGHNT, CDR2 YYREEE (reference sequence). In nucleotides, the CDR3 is TGTGCCAGCAGCTGGGGGGACAGGCCGGCCTACGAGCAGTACTTC. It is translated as CASSWGDRPAYEQYF.

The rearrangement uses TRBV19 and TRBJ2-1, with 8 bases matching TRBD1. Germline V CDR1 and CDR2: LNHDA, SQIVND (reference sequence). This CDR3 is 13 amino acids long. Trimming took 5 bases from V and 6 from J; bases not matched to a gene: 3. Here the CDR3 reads CASSVDRVNEQFF. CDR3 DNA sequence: TGTGCCAGTAGTGTGGACAGGGTCAATGAGCAGTTCTTC.

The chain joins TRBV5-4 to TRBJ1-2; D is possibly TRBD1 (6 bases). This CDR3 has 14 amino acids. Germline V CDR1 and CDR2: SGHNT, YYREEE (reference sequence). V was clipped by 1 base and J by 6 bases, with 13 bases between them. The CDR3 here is CASSLSIGGHGYTF. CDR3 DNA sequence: TGTGCCAGCAGCTTGAGTATCGGGGGGCATGGCTACACCTTC.

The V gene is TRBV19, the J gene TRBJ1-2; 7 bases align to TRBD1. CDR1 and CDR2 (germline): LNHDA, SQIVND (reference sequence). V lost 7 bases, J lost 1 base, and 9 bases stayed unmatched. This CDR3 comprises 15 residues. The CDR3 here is CASNPGTAYNYGYTF. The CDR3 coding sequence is TGTGCCAGTAATCCCGGGACAGCCTATAACTATGGCTACACCTTC.

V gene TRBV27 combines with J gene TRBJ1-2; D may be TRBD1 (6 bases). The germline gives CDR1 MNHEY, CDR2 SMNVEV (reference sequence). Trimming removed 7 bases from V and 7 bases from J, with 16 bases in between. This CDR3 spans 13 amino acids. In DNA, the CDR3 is TGTGCCAGCATGAGGGGGAGGGAGGGTGGCTACACCTTC. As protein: CASMRGREGGYTF.

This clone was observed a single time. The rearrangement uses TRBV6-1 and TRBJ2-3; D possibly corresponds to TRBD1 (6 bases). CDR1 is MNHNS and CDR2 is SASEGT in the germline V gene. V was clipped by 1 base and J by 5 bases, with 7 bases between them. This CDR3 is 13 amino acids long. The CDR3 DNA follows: TGTGCCAGCAGTGAAGAAGGGGGAGATACGCAGTATTTT. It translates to CASSEEGGDTQYF.

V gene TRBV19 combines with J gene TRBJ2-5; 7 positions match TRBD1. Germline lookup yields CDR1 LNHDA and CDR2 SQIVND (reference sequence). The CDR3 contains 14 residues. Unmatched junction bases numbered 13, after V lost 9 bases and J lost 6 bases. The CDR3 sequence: CASRTDRASKTQYF. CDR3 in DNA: TGTGCCAGCCGAACCGACAGGGCGTCGAAGACCCAGTACTTC.

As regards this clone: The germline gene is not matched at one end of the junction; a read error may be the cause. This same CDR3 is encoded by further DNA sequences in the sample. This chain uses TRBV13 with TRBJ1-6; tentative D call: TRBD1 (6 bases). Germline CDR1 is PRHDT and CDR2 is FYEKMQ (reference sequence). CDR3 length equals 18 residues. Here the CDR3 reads CASRKGVWGNSYNSPLHF. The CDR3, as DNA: TGTGCCAGCAGAAAGGGGGTCTGGGGTAACTCCTATAATTCCCCCCTCCACTTT.

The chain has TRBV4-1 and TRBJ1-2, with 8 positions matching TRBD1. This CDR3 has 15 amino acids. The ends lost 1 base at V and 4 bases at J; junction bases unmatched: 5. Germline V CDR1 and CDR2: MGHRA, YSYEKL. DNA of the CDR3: TGCGCCAGCAGCCAAGCGAACAGGGGGACCTATGGCTACACCTTC. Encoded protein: CASSQANRGTYGYTF.

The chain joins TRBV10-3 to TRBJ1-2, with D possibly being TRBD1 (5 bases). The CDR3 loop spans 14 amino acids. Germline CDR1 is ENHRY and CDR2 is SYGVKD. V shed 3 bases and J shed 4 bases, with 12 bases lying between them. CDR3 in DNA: TGTGCCATCAGTGACTCAGGGATCCTCTATGGCTACACCTTC. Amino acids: CAISDSGILYGYTF.

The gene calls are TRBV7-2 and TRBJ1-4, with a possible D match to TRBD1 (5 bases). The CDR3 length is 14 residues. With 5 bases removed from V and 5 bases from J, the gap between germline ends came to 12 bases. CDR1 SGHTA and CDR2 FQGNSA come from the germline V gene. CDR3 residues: CASSRGGSNEKLFF. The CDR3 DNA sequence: TGTGCCAGCAGCCGGGGGGGGTCCAATGAAAAACTGTTTTTT.

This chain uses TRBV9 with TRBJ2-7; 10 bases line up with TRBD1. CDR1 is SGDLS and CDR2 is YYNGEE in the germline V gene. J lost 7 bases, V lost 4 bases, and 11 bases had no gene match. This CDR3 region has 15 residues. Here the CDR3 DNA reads TGTGCCAGCAGCACTTCCGGGACAGGGGACGAGGAGCAGTACTTC. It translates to CASSTSGTGDEEQYF.

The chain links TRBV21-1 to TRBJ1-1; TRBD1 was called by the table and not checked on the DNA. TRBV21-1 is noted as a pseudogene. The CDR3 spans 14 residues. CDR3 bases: TGTGCCAGCAGCAGAGACAGGGTATGGACTGAAGCTTTCTTT. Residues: CASSRDRVWTEAFF.

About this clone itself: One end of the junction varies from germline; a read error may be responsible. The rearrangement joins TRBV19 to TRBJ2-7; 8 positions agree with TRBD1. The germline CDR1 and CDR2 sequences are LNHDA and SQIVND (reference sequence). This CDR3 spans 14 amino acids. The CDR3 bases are TGTGCCAGTAGTCCCGGGACAGGTCCCGCTAATTTCGGCTTC. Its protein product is CASSPGTGPANFGF.

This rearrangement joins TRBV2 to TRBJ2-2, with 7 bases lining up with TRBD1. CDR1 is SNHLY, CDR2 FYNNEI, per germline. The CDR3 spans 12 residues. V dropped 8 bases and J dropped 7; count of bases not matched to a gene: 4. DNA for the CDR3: TGTGCCAGCCTGACAGGGAGCGGGGAGCTGTTTTTT. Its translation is CASLTGSGELFF.

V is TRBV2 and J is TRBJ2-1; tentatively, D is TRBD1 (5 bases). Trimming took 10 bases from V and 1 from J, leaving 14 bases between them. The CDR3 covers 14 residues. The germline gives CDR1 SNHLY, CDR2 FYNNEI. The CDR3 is CATQGSLSYNEQFF. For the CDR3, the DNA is TGTGCCACCCAGGGCTCCCTTTCCTACAATGAGCAGTTCTTC.

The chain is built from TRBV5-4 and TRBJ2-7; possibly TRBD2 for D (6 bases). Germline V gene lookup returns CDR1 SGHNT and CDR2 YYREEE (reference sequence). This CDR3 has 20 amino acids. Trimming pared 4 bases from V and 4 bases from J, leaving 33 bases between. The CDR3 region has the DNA TGTGCCAGCAGCCCGCTAACTAATCCCATGACAGCCGGCGGGGAATACGAGCAGTACTTC. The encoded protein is CASSPLTNPMTAGGEYEQYF.

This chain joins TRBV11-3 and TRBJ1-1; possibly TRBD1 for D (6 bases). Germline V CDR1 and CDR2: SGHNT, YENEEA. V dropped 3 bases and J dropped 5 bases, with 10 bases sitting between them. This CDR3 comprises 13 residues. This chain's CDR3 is CASSFRGWTEAFF. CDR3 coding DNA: TGTGCCAGCAGCTTCAGGGGTTGGACTGAAGCTTTCTTT.

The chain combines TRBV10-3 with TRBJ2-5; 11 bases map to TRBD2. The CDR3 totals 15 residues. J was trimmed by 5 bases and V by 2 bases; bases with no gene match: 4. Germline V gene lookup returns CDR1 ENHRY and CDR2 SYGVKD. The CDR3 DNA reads TGTGCCATCAGTGAGCTAGCGGGGGGAGGGGAGACCCAGTACTTC. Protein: CAISELAGGGETQYF.